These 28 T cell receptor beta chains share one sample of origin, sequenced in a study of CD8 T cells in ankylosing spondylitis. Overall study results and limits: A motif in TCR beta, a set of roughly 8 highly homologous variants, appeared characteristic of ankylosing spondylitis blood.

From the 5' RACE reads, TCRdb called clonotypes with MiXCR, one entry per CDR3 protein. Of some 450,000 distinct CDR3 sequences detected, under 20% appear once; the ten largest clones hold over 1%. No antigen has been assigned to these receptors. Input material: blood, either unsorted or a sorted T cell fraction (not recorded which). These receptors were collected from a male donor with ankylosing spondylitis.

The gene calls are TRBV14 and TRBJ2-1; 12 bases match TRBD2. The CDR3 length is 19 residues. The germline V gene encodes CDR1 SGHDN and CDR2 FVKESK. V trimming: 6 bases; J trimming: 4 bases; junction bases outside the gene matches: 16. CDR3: CASRGGQPGLAGLYNEQFF. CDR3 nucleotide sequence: TGTGCCAGCAGAGGTGGACAGCCCGGACTAGCGGGACTTTACAATGAGCAGTTCTTC.

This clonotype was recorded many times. The CDR3 protein is CASSLAGVTDTQYF. The CDR3 DNA sequence: TGTGCCAGCAGTCTTGCGGGGGTCACAGATACGCAGTATTTT. This chain connects TRBV11-2 to TRBJ2-3; TRBD2 matches 7 bases. The CDR3 spans 14 residues. The germline V gene encodes CDR1 SGHAT and CDR2 FQNNGV. Trimming removed 6 bases from V and 2 bases from J; junction bases left unmatched: 5.

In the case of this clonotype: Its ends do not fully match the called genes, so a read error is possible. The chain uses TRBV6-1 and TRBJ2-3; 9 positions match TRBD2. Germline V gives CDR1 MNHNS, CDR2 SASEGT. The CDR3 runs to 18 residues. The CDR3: CASGDNLGGGASADTQYF. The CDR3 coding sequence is TGTGCCAGCGGTGATAATCTAGGCGGGGGGGCGTCGGCAGATACGCAGTATTTT.

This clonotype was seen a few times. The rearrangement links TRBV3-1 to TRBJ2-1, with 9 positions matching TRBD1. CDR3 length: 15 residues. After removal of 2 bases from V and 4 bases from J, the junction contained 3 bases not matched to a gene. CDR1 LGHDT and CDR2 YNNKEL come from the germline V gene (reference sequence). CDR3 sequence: CASSQSGQGYNEQFF. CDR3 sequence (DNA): TGTGCCAGCAGCCAATCGGGACAGGGTTACAATGAGCAGTTCTTC.

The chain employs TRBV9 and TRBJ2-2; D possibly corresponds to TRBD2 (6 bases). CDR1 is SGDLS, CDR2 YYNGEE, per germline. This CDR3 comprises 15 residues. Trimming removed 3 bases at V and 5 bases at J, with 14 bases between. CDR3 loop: CASSGGLPGTGELFF. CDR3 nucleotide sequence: TGTGCCAGCAGCGGGGGACTCCCCGGGACCGGGGAGCTGTTTTTT.

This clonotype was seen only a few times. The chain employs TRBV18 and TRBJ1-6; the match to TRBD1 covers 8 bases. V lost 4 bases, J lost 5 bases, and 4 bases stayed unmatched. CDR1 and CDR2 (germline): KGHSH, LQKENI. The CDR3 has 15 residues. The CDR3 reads CASSLSDRDNSPLHF. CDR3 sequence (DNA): TGTGCCAGCTCACTCTCGGACAGGGATAATTCACCCCTCCACTTT.

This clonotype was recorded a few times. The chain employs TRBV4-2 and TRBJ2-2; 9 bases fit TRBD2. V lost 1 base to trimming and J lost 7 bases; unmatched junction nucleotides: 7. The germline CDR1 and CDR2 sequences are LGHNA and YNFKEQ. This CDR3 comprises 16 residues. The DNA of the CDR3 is TGTGCCAGCAGCCAAGTGGCGGGAGGGCCTGGCGGGGAGCTGTTTTTT. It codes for CASSQVAGGPGGELFF.

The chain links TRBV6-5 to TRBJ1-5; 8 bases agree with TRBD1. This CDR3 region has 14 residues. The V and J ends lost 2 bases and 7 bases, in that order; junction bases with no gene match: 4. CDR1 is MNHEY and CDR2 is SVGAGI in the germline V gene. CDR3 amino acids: CASSYGQGQQPQHF. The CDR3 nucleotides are TGTGCCAGCAGTTACGGACAGGGCCAGCAGCCCCAGCATTTT.

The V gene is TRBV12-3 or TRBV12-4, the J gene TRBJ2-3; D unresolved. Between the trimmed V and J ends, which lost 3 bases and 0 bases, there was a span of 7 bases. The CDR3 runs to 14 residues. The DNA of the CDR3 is TGTGCCAGCAGTTTCGTACTTAGCACAGATACGCAGTATTTT. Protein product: CASSFVLSTDTQYF.

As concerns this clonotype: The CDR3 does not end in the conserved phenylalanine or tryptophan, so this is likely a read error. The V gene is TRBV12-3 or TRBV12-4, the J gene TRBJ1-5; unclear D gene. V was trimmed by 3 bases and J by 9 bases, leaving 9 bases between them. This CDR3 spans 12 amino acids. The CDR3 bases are TGTGCCAGCAGTTTTGGGGATTCGCCCCAGCATCTT. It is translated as CASSFGDSPQHL.

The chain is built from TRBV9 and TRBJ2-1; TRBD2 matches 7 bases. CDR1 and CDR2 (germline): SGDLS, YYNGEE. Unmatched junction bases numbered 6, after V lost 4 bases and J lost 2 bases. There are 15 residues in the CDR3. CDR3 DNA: TGTGCCAGCAGCCACCGGGAGGCCCCCTACAATGAGCAGTTCTTC. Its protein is CASSHREAPYNEQFF.

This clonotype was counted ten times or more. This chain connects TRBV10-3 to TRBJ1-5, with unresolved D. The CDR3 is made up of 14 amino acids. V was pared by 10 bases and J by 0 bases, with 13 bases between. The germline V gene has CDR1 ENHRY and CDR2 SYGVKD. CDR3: CATADGSSNQPQHF. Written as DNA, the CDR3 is TGTGCCACCGCTGACGGGTCTAGCAATCAGCCCCAGCATTTT.

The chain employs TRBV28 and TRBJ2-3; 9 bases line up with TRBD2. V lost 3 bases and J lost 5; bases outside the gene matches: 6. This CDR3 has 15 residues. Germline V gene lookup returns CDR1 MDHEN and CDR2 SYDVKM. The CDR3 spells CASSLAGGIGDTQYF. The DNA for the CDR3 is TGTGCCAGCAGTTTGGCGGGAGGGATTGGAGATACGCAGTATTTT.

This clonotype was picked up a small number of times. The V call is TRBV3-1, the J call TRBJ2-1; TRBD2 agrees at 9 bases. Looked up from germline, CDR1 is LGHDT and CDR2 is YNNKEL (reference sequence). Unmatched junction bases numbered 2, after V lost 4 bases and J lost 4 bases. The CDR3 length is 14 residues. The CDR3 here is CASSRLAVYNEQFF. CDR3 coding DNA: TGTGCCAGCAGCCGACTAGCGGTTTACAATGAGCAGTTCTTC.

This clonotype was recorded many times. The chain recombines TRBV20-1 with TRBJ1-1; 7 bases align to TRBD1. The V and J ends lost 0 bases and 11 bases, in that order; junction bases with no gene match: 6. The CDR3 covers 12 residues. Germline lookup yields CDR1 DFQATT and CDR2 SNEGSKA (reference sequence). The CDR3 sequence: CSAREGGVWAFF. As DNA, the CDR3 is TGCAGTGCTAGAGAAGGGGGCGTGTGGGCTTTCTTT.

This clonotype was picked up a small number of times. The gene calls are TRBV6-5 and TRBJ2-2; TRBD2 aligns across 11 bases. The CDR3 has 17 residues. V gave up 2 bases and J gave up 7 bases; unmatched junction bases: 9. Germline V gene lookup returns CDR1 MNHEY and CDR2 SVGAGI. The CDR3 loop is CASSYVVLAGGHGELFF. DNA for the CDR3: TGTGCCAGCAGTTACGTGGTGTTAGCGGGAGGGCACGGGGAGCTGTTTTTT.

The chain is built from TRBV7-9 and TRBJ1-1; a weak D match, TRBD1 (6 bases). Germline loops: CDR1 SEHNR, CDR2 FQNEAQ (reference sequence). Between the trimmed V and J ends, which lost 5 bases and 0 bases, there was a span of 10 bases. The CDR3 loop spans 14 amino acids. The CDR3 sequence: CASSIGGLNTEAFF. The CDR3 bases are TGTGCCAGCAGCATAGGGGGTTTGAACACTGAAGCTTTCTTT.

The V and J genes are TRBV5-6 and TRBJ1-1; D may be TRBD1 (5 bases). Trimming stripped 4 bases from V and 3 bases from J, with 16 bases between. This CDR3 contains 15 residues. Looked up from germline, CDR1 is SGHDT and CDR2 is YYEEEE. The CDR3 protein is CASSPQGRRDTEAFF. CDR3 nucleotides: TGTGCCAGCAGCCCCCAGGGCAGGAGGGACACTGAAGCTTTCTTT.

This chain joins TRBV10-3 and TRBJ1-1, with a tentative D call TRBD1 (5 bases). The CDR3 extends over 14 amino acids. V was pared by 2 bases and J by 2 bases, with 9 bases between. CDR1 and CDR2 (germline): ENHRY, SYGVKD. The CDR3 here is CAISERGPNTEAFF. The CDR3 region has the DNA TGTGCCATCAGTGAGAGGGGACCTAACACTGAAGCTTTCTTT.

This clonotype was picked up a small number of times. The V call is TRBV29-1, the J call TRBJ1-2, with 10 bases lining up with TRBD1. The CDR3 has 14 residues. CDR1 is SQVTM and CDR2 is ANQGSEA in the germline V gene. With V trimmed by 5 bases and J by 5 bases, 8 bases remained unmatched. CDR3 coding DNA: TGCAGCGTTCTTTTGACAGGGGGCATATATGGCTACACCTTC. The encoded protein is CSVLLTGGIYGYTF.

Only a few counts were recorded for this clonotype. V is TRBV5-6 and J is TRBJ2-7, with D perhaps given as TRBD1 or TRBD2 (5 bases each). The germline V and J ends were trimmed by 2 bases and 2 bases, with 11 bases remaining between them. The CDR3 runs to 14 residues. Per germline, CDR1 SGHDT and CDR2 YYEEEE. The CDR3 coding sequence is TGTGCCAGCAGCTTACTTGGGACCACCTACGAGCAGTACTTC. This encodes CASSLLGTTYEQYF.

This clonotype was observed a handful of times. The CDR3 region has the DNA TGTGCCAGCAGTTTGGAGGGGGCGCATGGCTACACCTTC. Translating it yields CASSLEGAHGYTF. This sequence joins TRBV12-3 or TRBV12-4 and TRBJ1-2, with TRBD1 identical over 7 bases. This CDR3 has 13 residues. V was clipped by 3 bases and J by 6 bases; unmatched bases: 4.

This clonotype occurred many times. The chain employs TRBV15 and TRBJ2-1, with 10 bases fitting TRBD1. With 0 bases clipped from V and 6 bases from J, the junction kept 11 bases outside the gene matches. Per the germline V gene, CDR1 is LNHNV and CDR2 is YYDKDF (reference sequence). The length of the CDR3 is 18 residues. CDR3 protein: CATSRDNAAWDRGNEQFF. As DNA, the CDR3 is TGTGCCACCAGCAGAGATAACGCCGCGTGGGACAGGGGCAATGAGCAGTTCTTC.

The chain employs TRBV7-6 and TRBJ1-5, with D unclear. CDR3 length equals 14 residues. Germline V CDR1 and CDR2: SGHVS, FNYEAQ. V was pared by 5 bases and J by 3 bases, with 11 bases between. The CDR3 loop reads CASSRETVNQPQHF. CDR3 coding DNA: TGTGCCAGCAGCAGGGAGACGGTCAATCAGCCCCAGCATTTT.

The CDR3 DNA reads TGCAGTGCTAGAGATTTGACTAGCGGGAGCCACGAGCAGTACTTC. Translated, it gives CSARDLTSGSHEQYF. The rearrangement joins TRBV20-1 to TRBJ2-7, with 12 bases identical to TRBD2. This CDR3 spans 15 amino acids. Germline CDR1 reads DFQATT; CDR2 reads SNEGSKA (reference sequence). V lost 0 bases to trimming and J lost 5 bases; unmatched junction nucleotides: 5.

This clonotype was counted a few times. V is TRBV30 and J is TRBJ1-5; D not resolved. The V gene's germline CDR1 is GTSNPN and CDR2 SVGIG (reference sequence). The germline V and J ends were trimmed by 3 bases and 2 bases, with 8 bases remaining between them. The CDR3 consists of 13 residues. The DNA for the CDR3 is TGTGCCTGGAGCGGGCAGGGCAATCAGCCCCAGCATTTT. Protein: CAWSGQGNQPQHF. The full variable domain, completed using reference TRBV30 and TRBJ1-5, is SQTIHQWPATLVQPVGSPLSLECTVEGTSNPNLYWYRQAAGRGLQLLFYSVGIGQISSEVPQNLSASRPQDRQFILSSKKLLLSDSGFYLCAWSGQGNQPQHFGDGTRLSIL.

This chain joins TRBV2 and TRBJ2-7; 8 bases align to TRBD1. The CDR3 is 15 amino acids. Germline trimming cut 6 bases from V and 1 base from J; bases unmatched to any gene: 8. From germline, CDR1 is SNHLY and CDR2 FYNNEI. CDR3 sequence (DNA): TGTGCCAGCAGACAGGGGGACACCGGGTCCTACGAGCAGTACTTC. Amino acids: CASRQGDTGSYEQYF. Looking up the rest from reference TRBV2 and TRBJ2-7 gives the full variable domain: EPEVTQTPSHQVTQMGQEVILRCVPISNHLYFYWYRQILGQKVEFLVSFYNNEISEKSEIFDDQFSVERPDGSNFTLKIRSTKLEDSAMYFCASRQGDTGSYEQYFGPGTRLTVT.

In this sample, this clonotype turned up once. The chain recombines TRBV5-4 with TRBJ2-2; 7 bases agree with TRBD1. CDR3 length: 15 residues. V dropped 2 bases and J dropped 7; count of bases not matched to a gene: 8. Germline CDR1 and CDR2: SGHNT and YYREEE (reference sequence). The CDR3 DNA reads TGTGCCAGCAGCTTCAACAGGGGTTCCGGCGGGGAGCTGTTTTTT. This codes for CASSFNRGSGGELFF.